The 21 T cell receptor beta chains below were found in one sample sequenced in a study of blood T cell repertoires in COVID-19. Generated by immunoSEQ multiplex PCR, the TCRdb table keeps only in-frame clones and is missing some. The sample gives 45,000 to 65,000 clones, under 90% of which show up once; 13% is in the top ten. Sequenced input: peripheral blood. The source is a woman older than 75 with acute or convalescent COVID-19.

The chain joins TRBV5-1 to TRBJ1-6; 7 bases map to TRBD1. This CDR3 is 16 amino acids long. Germline V gives CDR1 SGHRS, CDR2 YFSETQ. Unmatched junction bases numbered 9, after V lost 2 bases and J lost 7 bases. CDR3 region: CASSFGGQEMNSPLHF. CDR3 bases: TGCGCCAGCAGCTTCGGCGGACAGGAGATGAATTCACCCCTCCACTTT.

This clone is a singleton in its sample. V and J are TRBV11-2 and TRBJ1-1, with D perhaps TRBD1 (5 bases). V shed 1 base and J shed 0 bases, with 12 bases lying between them. Germline CDR1 is SGHAT and CDR2 is FQNNGV. The CDR3 runs to 16 residues. The CDR3, as DNA: TGTGCCAGCAGCTTAGTCGGGCAGGGAATGAACACTGAAGCTTTCTTT. Translated, it gives CASSLVGQGMNTEAFF. Full variable domain (outside the CDR3, taken from reference TRBV11-2 and TRBJ1-1): EAGVAQSPRYKIIEKRQSVAFWCNPISGHATLYWYQQILGQGPKLLIQFQNNGVVDDSQLPKDRFSAERLKGVDSTLKIQPAKLEDSAVYLCASSLVGQGMNTEAFFGQGTRLTVV.

Relative to its sample, this clone is medium-sized. The same CDR3 can be traced to other DNA sequences in this sample. This chain uses TRBV6-1 with TRBJ1-3, with D maybe TRBD1 (5 bases). Germline CDR1 is MNHNS and CDR2 is SASEGT. V dropped 3 bases and J dropped 2 bases, with 8 bases sitting between them. The CDR3 totals 14 residues. The CDR3 reads CASSDGGAGNTIYF. In DNA, the CDR3 is TGTGCCAGCAGTGATGGAGGGGCTGGAAACACCATATATTTT.

This clone occurred a few times. The genes are TRBV12-3 or TRBV12-4 and TRBJ2-7; D perhaps matches TRBD1 (5 bases). V was trimmed by 3 bases and J by 4 bases, leaving 7 bases between them. There are 12 residues in the CDR3. DNA for the CDR3: TGTGCCAGCAGTTTCAGACAGTACGAGCAGTACTTC. Translated: CASSFRQYEQYF.

The chain uses TRBV7-2 and TRBJ1-1; a weak D match, TRBD1 (6 bases). With 3 bases removed from V and 1 base from J, the gap between germline ends came to 9 bases. The CDR3 is 14 residues long. Germline values: CDR1 SGHTA, CDR2 FQGNSA. CDR3 in amino acids: CASSFRGQNTEAFF. The CDR3 DNA follows: TGTGCCAGCAGCTTCAGGGGACAGAACACTGAAGCTTTCTTT.

The chain couples TRBV2 to TRBJ1-1; tentative D call: TRBD1 (6 bases). The CDR3 consists of 13 residues. Germline values: CDR1 SNHLY, CDR2 FYNNEI. Trimming left V 6 bases short and J 4 bases short, with 12 bases between. CDR3 sequence: CASSTGSLTEAFF. DNA for the CDR3: TGTGCCAGCAGCACAGGGTCCCTCACTGAAGCTTTCTTT.

This clone was recorded a few times. CDR3 DNA sequence: TGTGCCAGCAGTTTATCCCCCCAGGGGACTGAAGCTTTCTTT. It codes for CASSLSPQGTEAFF. The J gene is TRBJ1-1, the V gene TRBV27; perhaps TRBD1 as D (6 bases). CDR1 is MNHEY, CDR2 SMNVEV, per germline (reference sequence). The germline V and J ends were trimmed by 0 bases and 5 bases, with 10 bases remaining between them. This CDR3 spans 14 amino acids.

The chain recombines TRBV3-1 (or the pseudogene TRBV3-2) with TRBJ1-3, with a weak D call TRBD1 (5 bases). Per the germline V gene, CDR1 is LGHDT and CDR2 is YNNKEL (reference sequence). Trimming took off 1 base at V and 2 bases at J, with 12 bases between the two ends. CDR3 length: 16 residues. The CDR3 is CASSQVMGGPGNTIYF. CDR3 DNA sequence: TGTGCCAGCAGCCAAGTTATGGGGGGTCCTGGAAACACCATATATTTT.

This sequence joins TRBV5-4 and TRBJ1-2; D remains ambiguous. Trimming took off 1 base at V and 6 bases at J, with 10 bases between the two ends. Germline V lookup: CDR1 SGHNT, CDR2 YYREEE (reference sequence). The CDR3 is 13 residues long. The chain's CDR3 is CASSLFWEDGYTF. The CDR3 bases are TGTGCCAGCAGCTTGTTCTGGGAGGATGGCTACACCTTC.

The V and J genes are TRBV5-1 and TRBJ2-2, with a possible D match to TRBD2 (6 bases). The CDR3 is 18 residues long. V lost 0 bases, J lost 2 bases, and 17 bases lay in between. The germline V gene has CDR1 SGHRS and CDR2 YFSETQ. DNA for the CDR3: TGCGCCAGCAGCTTGGTTAGTCCGAGCGGGTCAAACACCGGGGAGCTGTTTTTT. This encodes CASSLVSPSGSNTGELFF.

This rearrangement joins TRBV5-6 to TRBJ1-1; D is uncertain. Deletions cut 2 bases from V and 4 bases from J, with 12 bases between. The CDR3 spans 14 residues. Germline loops: CDR1 SGHDT, CDR2 YYEEEE. CDR3 nucleotide sequence: TGTGCCAGCAGCTTACTACAATATGGCACTGAAGCTTTCTTT. Translated: CASSLLQYGTEAFF.

V is TRBV7-8 and J is TRBJ2-7; D perhaps matches TRBD1 (6 bases). The CDR3 totals 15 residues. Germline V lookup: CDR1 SGHVS, CDR2 FQNEAQ. Trimming stripped 1 base from V and 0 bases from J, with 10 bases between. This CDR3 reads CASSLVGTHSYEQYF. The CDR3 DNA reads TGTGCCAGCAGCTTAGTTGGGACACACTCCTACGAGCAGTACTTC.

The chain uses TRBV6-5 and TRBJ1-3, with a weak D call TRBD1 (5 bases). CDR1 and CDR2 from the germline V gene are MNHEY and SVGAGI. The CDR3 sequence is 15 residues long. V was pared by 6 bases and J by 1 base, with 13 bases between. The CDR3 region is CASSLREESGNTIYF. As DNA, the CDR3 is TGTGCCAGCAGCCTCAGGGAAGAGTCTGGAAACACCATATATTTT.

The chain combines TRBV11-3 with TRBJ2-5, with 7 bases fitting TRBD2. V lost 1 base, J lost 7 bases, and 6 bases stayed unmatched. Germline values: CDR1 SGHNT, CDR2 YENEEA. The CDR3 contains 14 residues. DNA for the CDR3: TGTGCCAGCAGCTTAGGGGGGGGGTCTGGGACCCAGTACTTC. Amino acids: CASSLGGGSGTQYF.

This clone was recorded a few times. The rearrangement uses TRBV9 and TRBJ1-1; TRBD1 matches 7 bases. CDR1 SGDLS and CDR2 YYNGEE come from the germline V gene. The CDR3 is 15 amino acids. Trimming cost V 5 bases and J 3 bases; bases outside gene matches: 10. CDR3 in amino acids: CASRATDRRDTEAFF. CDR3 nucleotide sequence: TGTGCCAGCAGAGCTACGGACAGGAGGGACACTGAAGCTTTCTTT.

The chain combines TRBV5-1 with TRBJ1-1; maybe TRBD1 (6 bases). CDR1 is SGHRS and CDR2 is YFSETQ in the germline V gene. This CDR3 has 13 amino acids. V was pared by 4 bases and J by 1 base, with 8 bases between. The CDR3 here is CASSQGQNTEAFF. The DNA for the CDR3 is TGCGCCAGCAGCCAGGGACAGAACACTGAAGCTTTCTTT.

The chain couples TRBV11-3 to TRBJ1-1, with D possibly TRBD1 on 6 matching bases. CDR3 length: 15 amino acids. The V end lost 5 bases, the J end lost 1 base, and 14 bases lay between the germline ends. Looked up from germline, CDR1 is SGHNT and CDR2 is YENEEA. For the CDR3, the DNA is TGTGCCAGCAGCCGACGGGTACAGGGGAACACTGAAGCTTTCTTT. Its translation is CASSRRVQGNTEAFF.

The chain uses TRBV14 and TRBJ1-5; D is uncertain. Trimming shortened V by 4 bases and J by 6 bases, and 10 bases separated the two germline ends. Per the germline V gene, CDR1 is SGHDN and CDR2 is FVKESK. The CDR3 totals 13 residues. CDR3 amino acids: CASSPSGSQPQHF. CDR3 nucleotides: TGTGCCAGCAGCCCGAGCGGGAGTCAGCCCCAGCATTTT. The whole variable domain, remainder taken from reference TRBV14 and TRBJ1-5, is EAGVTQFPSHSVIEKGQTVTLRCDPISGHDNLYWYRRVMGKEIKFLLHFVKESKQDESGMPNNRFLAERTGGTYSTLKVQPAELEDSGVYFCASSPSGSQPQHFGDGTRLSIL.

This chain links TRBV6-5 with TRBJ1-2; D might be TRBD1 (5 bases). V was trimmed by 6 bases and J by 3 bases, leaving 11 bases between them. This CDR3 contains 13 residues. Germline CDR1 is MNHEY and CDR2 is SVGAGI. The CDR3 DNA reads as TGTGCCAGCAGCCAAGGGGACTACTATGGCTACACCTTC. It is translated as CASSQGDYYGYTF.

The genes are TRBV3-1 (or the pseudogene TRBV3-2) and TRBJ2-7; no reliable D call. CDR1 and CDR2 from the germline V gene are LGHDT and YNNKEL (reference sequence). V was pared by 0 bases and J by 4 bases, with 4 bases between. The CDR3 spans 12 residues. The CDR3, as DNA: TGTGCCAGCAGCCAAGATAGATACGAGCAGTACTTC. Translated, it gives CASSQDRYEQYF.

CDR3 sequence reads: CASSPGNPEQGYGYTF. CDR3 coding DNA: TGTGCCAGCAGCCCCGGGAACCCCGAACAGGGGTATGGCTACACCTTC. The V call is TRBV5-4, the J call TRBJ1-2; 7 nucleotides match TRBD1. The CDR3 is 16 residues long. Losses at the gene ends were 4 bases for V and 5 bases for J; bases not matched to a gene: 14. Germline V gene sequence: CDR1 SGHNT, CDR2 YYREEE (reference sequence).